Each of the 8 T cell receptor beta chains below was sequenced from the same sample in a study of blood T cell repertoires in COVID-19. TCRdb's table, derived via immunoSEQ multiplex PCR, lists solely in-frame clones and lacks some. The data show roughly 150,000 clones, roughly nine tenths seen once. Sequenced input: peripheral blood. The receptors originated from a man aged 18 to 29 with COVID-19, enrolled during active disease.

The rearrangement joins TRBV9 to TRBJ2-5; D might be TRBD1 (5 bases). Germline V lookup: CDR1 SGDLS, CDR2 YYNGEE. Trimming left V 3 bases short and J 5 bases short, with 14 bases between. The length of the CDR3 is 14 residues. The DNA of the CDR3 is TGTGCCAGCAGCGGAGACTGGGGCTGGGAGACCCAGTACTTC. It yields the protein CASSGDWGWETQYF.

The J gene is TRBJ2-3, the V gene TRBV25-1; TRBD1 matches 10 bases. The germline CDR1 and CDR2 sequences are MGHDK and SYGVNS. Losses at the gene ends were 6 bases for V and 5 bases for J; bases not matched to a gene: 5. This CDR3 comprises 14 residues. In DNA form, the CDR3 reads TGTGCCAGCAGGGGGGACAGGGGAAAAGATACGCAGTATTTT. Translated: CASRGDRGKDTQYF.

In its sample, this clone was seen a few times. V is TRBV4-3 and J is TRBJ1-1, with a weak D call TRBD1 (6 bases). The CDR3 runs 14 residues. The V end was cut by 0 bases, the J end by 4 bases, with 9 bases between. CDR1 is LGHNA and CDR2 is YSLEER in the germline V gene. CDR3 nucleotide sequence: TGCGCCAGCAGCCAAGAACAGGGCGGCACTGAAGCTTTCTTT. Encoded protein: CASSQEQGGTEAFF.

This clone was picked up one time. The chain couples TRBV5-6 to TRBJ2-3; 7 positions match TRBD2. CDR3 length equals 15 residues. Trimming removed 4 bases from V and 2 bases from J; junction bases left unmatched: 7. The germline V gene encodes CDR1 SGHDT and CDR2 YYEEEE. This chain's CDR3 is CASSPIAGLTDTQYF. For the CDR3, the DNA is TGTGCCAGCAGCCCGATAGCGGGTCTCACAGATACGCAGTATTTT.

The gene calls are TRBV28 and TRBJ2-7; D not resolved. The CDR3 is made up of 12 amino acids. Germline CDR1 and CDR2: MDHEN and SYDVKM. Trimming pared 8 bases from V and 2 bases from J, leaving 10 bases between. Here the CDR3 DNA reads TGTGCCAGCGGCGCGAGGCCCTACGAGCAGTACTTC. Its protein product is CASGARPYEQYF. The whole variable domain, filled in from reference TRBV28 and TRBJ2-7, reads DVKVTQSSRYLVKRTGEKVFLECVQDMDHENMFWYRQDPGLGLRLIYFSYDVKMKEKGDIPEGYSVSREKKERFSLILESASTNQTSMYLCASGARPYEQYFGPGTRLTVT.

The J gene is TRBJ1-6, the V gene TRBV4-2; the match to TRBD1 covers 8 bases. The CDR3 has 15 amino acids. Losses at the gene ends were 3 bases for V and 11 bases for J; bases not matched to a gene: 9. Germline CDR1 and CDR2: LGHNA and YNFKEQ. DNA for the CDR3: TGTGCCAGCAGCCACCCCGGACAGGGCGGCGCACCCCTCCACTTT. It is translated as CASSHPGQGGAPLHF.

The J gene is TRBJ2-5, the V gene TRBV5-8; a weak D match, TRBD1 (5 bases). CDR1 SGHTS and CDR2 YDEGEE come from the germline V gene. V was cut by 5 bases and J by 7 bases, with 15 bases left in between. CDR3 length equals 13 residues. The CDR3 here is CASRFRVFGTQYF. CDR3 in DNA: TGTGCCAGCAGGTTCAGGGTATTCGGGACCCAGTACTTC. Based on the CDR3 plus reference TRBV5-8 and TRBJ2-5, the full variable domain is EAGVTQSPTHLIKTRGQQATLRCSPISGHTSVYWYQQALGLGLQFLLWYDEGEERNRGNFPPRFSGRQFPNYSSELNVNALELEDSALYLCASRFRVFGTQYFGPGTRLLVL.

The chain is built from TRBV7-6 and TRBJ2-1; D gene unclear. Looked up from germline, CDR1 is SGHVS and CDR2 is FNYEAQ. V gave up 7 bases and J gave up 2 bases, with 12 bases separating them. The CDR3 length is 14 residues. The CDR3 nucleotides are TGTGCCAGCACGATCGCGGCTCCCTACAATGAGCAGTTCTTC. Translated, it gives CASTIAAPYNEQFF. The whole variable domain, remainder taken from reference TRBV7-6 and TRBJ2-1, is GAGVSQSPRYKVTKRGQDVALRCDPISGHVSLYWYRQALGQGPEFLTYFNYEAQQDKSGLPNDRFSAERPEGSISTLTIQRTEQRDSAMYRCASTIAAPYNEQFFGPGTRLTVL.